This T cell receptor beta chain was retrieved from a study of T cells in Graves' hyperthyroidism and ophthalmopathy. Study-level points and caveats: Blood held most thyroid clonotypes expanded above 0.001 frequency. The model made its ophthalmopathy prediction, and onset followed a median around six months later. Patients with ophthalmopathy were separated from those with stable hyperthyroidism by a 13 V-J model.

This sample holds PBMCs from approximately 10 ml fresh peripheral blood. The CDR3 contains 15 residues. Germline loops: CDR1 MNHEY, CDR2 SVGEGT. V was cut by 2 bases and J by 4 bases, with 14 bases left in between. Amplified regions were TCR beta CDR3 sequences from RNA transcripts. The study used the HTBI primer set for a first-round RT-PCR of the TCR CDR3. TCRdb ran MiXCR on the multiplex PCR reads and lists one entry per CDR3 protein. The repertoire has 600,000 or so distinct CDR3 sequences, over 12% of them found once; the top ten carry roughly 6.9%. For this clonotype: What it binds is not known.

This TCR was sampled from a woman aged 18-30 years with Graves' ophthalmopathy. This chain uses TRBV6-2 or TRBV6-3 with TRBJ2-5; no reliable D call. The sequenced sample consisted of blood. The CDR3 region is CASSYTSWELETQYF. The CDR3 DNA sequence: TGTGCCAGCAGTTACACCAGTTGGGAATTAGAGACCCAGTACTTC.